Detailed here is one TCR beta chain. Repertoires were generated with immunoSEQ multiplex PCR, while TCRdb's copy carries only in-frame clones and drops some. The sample consists of tens of thousands of clones, about four fifths of them appearing once. This record comes from a study of T cells in localized non-small cell lung cancer. The TCR was taken from a woman aged 40-69 years with stage II squamous cell lung carcinoma. Sequencing used PBMCs, obtained before any cancer treatment.

In DNA, the CDR3 is TGCAGCGTTGAAGATACAGGAGGAGGCTACACCTTC. Protein product: CSVEDTGGGYTF. The chain employs TRBV29-1 and TRBJ1-2; D perhaps matches TRBD1 (5 bases). The CDR3 spans 12 residues. With 0 bases removed from V and 8 bases from J, the gap between germline ends came to 10 bases. Per germline, CDR1 SQVTM and CDR2 ANQGSEA.